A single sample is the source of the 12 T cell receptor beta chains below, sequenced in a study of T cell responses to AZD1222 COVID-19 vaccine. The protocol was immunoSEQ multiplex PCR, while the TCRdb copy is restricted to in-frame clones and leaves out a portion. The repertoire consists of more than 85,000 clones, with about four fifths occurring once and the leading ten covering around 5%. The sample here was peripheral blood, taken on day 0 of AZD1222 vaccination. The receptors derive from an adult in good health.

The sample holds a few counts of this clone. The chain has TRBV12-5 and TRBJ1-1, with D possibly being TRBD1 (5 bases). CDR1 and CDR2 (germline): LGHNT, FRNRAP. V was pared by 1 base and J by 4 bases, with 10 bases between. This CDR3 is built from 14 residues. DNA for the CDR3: TGTGCTAGTGGTTTGGCCGGGGGGGGCACTGAAGCTTTCTTT. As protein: CASGLAGGGTEAFF.

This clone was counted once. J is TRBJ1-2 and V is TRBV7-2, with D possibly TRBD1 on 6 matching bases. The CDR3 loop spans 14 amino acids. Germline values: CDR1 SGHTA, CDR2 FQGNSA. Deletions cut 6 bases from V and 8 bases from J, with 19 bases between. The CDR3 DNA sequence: TGTGCCAGCAGACAAAAGGACAGAGTATCGGGCTACACCTTC. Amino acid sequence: CASRQKDRVSGYTF. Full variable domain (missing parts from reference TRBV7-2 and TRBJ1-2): GAGVSQSPSNKVTEKGKDVELRCDPISGHTALYWYRQSLGQGLEFLIYFQGNSAPDKSGLPSDRFSAERTGGSVSTLTIQRTQQEDSAVYLCASRQKDRVSGYTFGSGTRLTVV.

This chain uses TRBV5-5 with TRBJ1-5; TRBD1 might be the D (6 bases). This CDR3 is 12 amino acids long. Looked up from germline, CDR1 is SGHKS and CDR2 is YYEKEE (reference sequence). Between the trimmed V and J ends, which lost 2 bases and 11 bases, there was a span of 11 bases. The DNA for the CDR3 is TGTGCCAGCAGCTTTGGGGGGGGCACCCAGCATTTT. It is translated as CASSFGGGTQHF.

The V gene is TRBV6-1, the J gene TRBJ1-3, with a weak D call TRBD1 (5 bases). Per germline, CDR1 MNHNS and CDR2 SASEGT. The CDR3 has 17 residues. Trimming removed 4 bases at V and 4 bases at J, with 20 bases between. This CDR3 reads CASSVGPAGALGNTIYF. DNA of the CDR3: TGTGCCAGCAGTGTTGGTCCAGCCGGGGCGCTCGGAAACACCATATATTTT.

CDR3 nucleotide sequence: TGCGCCAGCATTTTAGGCAGGCGTGAAGCTTTCTTT. Its translation is CASILGRREAFF. J is TRBJ1-1 and V is TRBV23-1; D call uncertain. TRBV23-1 is recorded as an ORF, its role being uncertain. V gave up 7 bases and J gave up 7 bases, with 13 bases separating them. This CDR3 has 12 amino acids.

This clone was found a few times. CDR3 DNA: TGTGCCAGCGGGGGGCACAGGGAGGGTGAAAAACTGTTTTTT. Translated, it gives CASGGHREGEKLFF. The chain carries TRBV2 and TRBJ1-4; tentatively, D is TRBD1 (6 bases). Trimming pared 8 bases from V and 7 bases from J, leaving 17 bases between. Germline lookup yields CDR1 SNHLY and CDR2 FYNNEI. CDR3 length: 14 residues.

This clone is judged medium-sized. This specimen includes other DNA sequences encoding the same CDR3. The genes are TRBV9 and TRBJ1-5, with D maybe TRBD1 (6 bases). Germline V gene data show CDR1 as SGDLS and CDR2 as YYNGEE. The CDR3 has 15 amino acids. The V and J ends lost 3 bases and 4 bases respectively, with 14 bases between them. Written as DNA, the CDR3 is TGTGCCAGCAGCGAGACAGGCGACCCTAATCAGCCCCAGCATTTT. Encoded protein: CASSETGDPNQPQHF.

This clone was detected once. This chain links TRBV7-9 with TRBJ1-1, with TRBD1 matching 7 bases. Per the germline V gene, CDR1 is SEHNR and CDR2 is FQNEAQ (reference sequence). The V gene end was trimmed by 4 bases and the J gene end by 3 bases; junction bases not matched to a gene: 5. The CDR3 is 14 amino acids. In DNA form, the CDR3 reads TGTGCCAGCAGCTCACAGGGGTTTTACACTGAAGCTTTCTTT. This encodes CASSSQGFYTEAFF.

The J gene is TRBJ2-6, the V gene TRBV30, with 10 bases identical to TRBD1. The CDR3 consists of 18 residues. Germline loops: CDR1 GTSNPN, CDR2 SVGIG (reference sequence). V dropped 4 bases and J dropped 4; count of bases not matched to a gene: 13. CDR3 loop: CAWTRGQGSVSGANVLTF. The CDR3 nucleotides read TGTGCCTGGACCCGGGGACAGGGGAGTGTGTCGGGGGCCAACGTCCTGACTTTC.

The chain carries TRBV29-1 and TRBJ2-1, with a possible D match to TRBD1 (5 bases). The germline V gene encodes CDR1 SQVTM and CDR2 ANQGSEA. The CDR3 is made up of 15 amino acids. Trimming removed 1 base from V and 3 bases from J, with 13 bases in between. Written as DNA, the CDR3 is TGCAGCGTTGAAGGCCGGCCAGGGTTCTACAATGAGCAGTTCTTC. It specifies CSVEGRPGFYNEQFF.

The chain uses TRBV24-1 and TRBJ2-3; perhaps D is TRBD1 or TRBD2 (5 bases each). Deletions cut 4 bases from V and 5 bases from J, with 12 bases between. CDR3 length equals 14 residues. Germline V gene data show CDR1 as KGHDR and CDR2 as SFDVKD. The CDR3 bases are TGTGCCACCAGTGACCCGGGGCGTGGAGATACGCAGTATTTT. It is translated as CATSDPGRGDTQYF.

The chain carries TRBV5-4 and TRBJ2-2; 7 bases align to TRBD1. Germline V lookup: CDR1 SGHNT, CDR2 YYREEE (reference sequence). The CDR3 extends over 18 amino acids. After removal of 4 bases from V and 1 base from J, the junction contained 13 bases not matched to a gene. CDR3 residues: CASSGRTPRDRNTGELFF. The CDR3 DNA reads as TGTGCCAGCAGCGGCCGGACCCCCCGGGACAGGAACACCGGGGAGCTGTTTTTT.